These 10 T cell receptor beta chains originate from one sample sequenced in a study of cytomegalovirus exposure and HLA in healthy donors (dated by TCRdb to the late 2010s). The library was obtained by the immunoSEQ multiplex PCR assay. A mixture of 60 forward primers for TCR Vbeta segments and 13 reverse primers for TCR Jbeta segments was used in the multiplex PCR. What TCRdb holds here is the immuneACCESS table cut down to in-frame rearrangements. Part of the clones is not present; checked against another copy, under half of the missing clones reflect an unresolved V gene, and the others are unexplained. The sample table records some 150,000 clones; 60% to 80% of these occur just once. About 6.7% of the sample is in the top ten clones. The source material was PBMCs. The origin of the receptors is a woman aged 40 to 50 in good health and CMV-seropositive.

V is TRBV6-1 and J is TRBJ1-1; TRBD1 might be the D (5 bases). The CDR3 loop spans 13 amino acids. Per germline, CDR1 MNHNS and CDR2 SASEGT. Trimming took 8 bases from V and 11 from J, leaving 21 bases between them. The CDR3 DNA sequence: TGTGCCAGCGGGGGGGAAGGAGGTTTAACCGCTTTCTTT. This gives the protein CASGGEGGLTAFF.

Comments on this clone: Other DNA variants within this sample encode the same CDR3. V gene TRBV5-1 combines with J gene TRBJ1-3; tentatively, D is TRBD1 (6 bases). Germline V gene data show CDR1 as SGHRS and CDR2 as YFSETQ. This CDR3 has 14 residues. V was clipped by 0 bases and J by 2 bases, with 6 bases between them. The CDR3 loop reads CASSLDRAGNTIYF. CDR3 DNA: TGCGCCAGCAGCTTGGACAGGGCTGGAAACACCATATATTTT.

V is TRBV13 and J is TRBJ1-5; the D is unclear. V shed 0 bases and J shed 3 bases, with 6 bases lying between them. The length of the CDR3 is 14 residues. In germline, CDR1 is PRHDT, CDR2 FYEKMQ (reference sequence). For the CDR3, the DNA is TGTGCCAGCAGCTTAGGACAGTTCAATCAGCCCCAGCATTTT. This gives the protein CASSLGQFNQPQHF.

This sequence joins TRBV6-5 and TRBJ1-2; TRBD1 might be the D (5 bases). The CDR3 totals 14 residues. Trimming stripped 2 bases from V and 4 bases from J, with 11 bases between. Germline loops: CDR1 MNHEY, CDR2 SVGAGI. The CDR3 loop reads CASSYEEGSYGYTF. CDR3 nucleotides: TGTGCCAGCAGTTACGAGGAGGGGAGCTATGGCTACACCTTC.

The CDR3 loop reads CASSQGLAGGSDTQYF. The DNA for the CDR3 is TGCGCCAGCAGCCAGGGACTAGCGGGGGGCTCAGATACGCAGTATTTT. The chain combines TRBV4-1 with TRBJ2-3; 15 positions match TRBD2. Germline trimming cut 3 bases from V and 4 bases from J; bases unmatched to any gene: 2. The CDR3 length is 16 residues. CDR1 is MGHRA, CDR2 YSYEKL, per germline.

This rearrangement joins TRBV19 to TRBJ1-2; no firm D call. The CDR3 extends over 14 amino acids. The V gene's germline CDR1 is LNHDA and CDR2 SQIVND (reference sequence). V dropped 5 bases and J dropped 5 bases, with 15 bases sitting between them. The CDR3, as DNA: TGTGCCAGTAGTTATCTCCAACCGGGGTATGGCTACACCTTC. Protein product: CASSYLQPGYGYTF.

CDR3 residues: CASTPGGRRPDTQYF. CDR3 nucleotides: TGCGCCAGCACACCTGGCGGCCGGAGACCAGATACGCAGTATTTT. This sequence joins TRBV4-1 and TRBJ2-3; D is ambiguous. V was shortened by 7 bases and J by 4 bases, with 18 bases between the two germline ends. The germline V gene encodes CDR1 MGHRA and CDR2 YSYEKL. The CDR3 length is 15 residues.

This clone was recorded a few times. V gene TRBV5-1 combines with J gene TRBJ2-2; D gene ambiguous. Trimming stripped 6 bases from V and 0 bases from J, with 9 bases between. Germline CDR1 reads SGHRS; CDR2 reads YFSETQ. The CDR3 totals 14 residues. This CDR3 is CASNPGSNTGELFF. CDR3 coding DNA: TGCGCCAGCAACCCAGGTTCGAACACCGGGGAGCTGTTTTTT.

This chain joins TRBV28 and TRBJ1-4; 10 bases are a match to TRBD1. There are 15 residues in the CDR3. With V trimmed by 5 bases and J by 6 bases, 6 bases remained unmatched. CDR1 and CDR2 (germline): MDHEN, SYDVKM. CDR3 nucleotides: TGTGCCAGCAGTCTAAGACAGGGGGCTTATGAAAAACTGTTTTTT. Protein product: CASSLRQGAYEKLFF.

This clone showed up just once. This chain connects TRBV18 to TRBJ2-1, with a weak D call TRBD2 (6 bases). The CDR3 is made up of 16 amino acids. Per the germline V gene, CDR1 is KGHSH and CDR2 is LQKENI. The ends were cut back, 2 bases at V and 3 bases at J, with 14 bases in the middle. The CDR3 reads CASSPFPPTSYNEQFF. In DNA, the CDR3 is TGTGCCAGCTCACCATTCCCTCCGACTAGCTACAATGAGCAGTTCTTC.